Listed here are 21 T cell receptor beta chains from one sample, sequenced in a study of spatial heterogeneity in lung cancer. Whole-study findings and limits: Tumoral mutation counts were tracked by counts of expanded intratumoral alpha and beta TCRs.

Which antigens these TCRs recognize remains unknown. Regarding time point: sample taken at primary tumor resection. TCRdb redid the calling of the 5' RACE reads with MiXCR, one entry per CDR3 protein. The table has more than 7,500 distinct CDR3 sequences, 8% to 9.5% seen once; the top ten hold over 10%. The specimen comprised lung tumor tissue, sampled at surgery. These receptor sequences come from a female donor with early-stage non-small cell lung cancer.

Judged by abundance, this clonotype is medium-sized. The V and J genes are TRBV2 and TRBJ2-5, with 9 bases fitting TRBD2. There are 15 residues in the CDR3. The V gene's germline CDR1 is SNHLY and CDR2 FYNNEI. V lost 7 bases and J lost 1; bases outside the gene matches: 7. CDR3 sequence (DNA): TGTGCCAGCACTGGGAGCGGGGGGACCCAAGAGACCCAGTACTTC. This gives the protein CASTGSGGTQETQYF.

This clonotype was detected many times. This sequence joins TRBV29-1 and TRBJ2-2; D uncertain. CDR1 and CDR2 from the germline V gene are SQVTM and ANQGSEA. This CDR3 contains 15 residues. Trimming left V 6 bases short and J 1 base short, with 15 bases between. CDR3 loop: CSVVLGSLNTGELFF. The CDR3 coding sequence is TGCAGCGTGGTCCTCGGCAGCTTGAACACCGGGGAGCTGTTTTTT.

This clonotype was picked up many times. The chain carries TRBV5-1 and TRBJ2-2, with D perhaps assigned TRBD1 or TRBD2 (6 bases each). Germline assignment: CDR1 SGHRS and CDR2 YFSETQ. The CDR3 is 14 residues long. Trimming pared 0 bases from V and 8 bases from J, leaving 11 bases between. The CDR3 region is CASSLDGGEGELFF. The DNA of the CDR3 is TGCGCCAGCAGCTTGGACGGGGGCGAGGGGGAGCTGTTTTTT.

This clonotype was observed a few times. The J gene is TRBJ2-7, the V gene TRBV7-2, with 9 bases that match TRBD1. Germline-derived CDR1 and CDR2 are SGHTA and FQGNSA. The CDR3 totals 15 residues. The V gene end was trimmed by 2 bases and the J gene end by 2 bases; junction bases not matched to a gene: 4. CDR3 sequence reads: CASSLRQGGAYEQYF. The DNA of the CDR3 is TGTGCCAGCAGCTTACGACAGGGGGGCGCCTACGAGCAGTACTTC.

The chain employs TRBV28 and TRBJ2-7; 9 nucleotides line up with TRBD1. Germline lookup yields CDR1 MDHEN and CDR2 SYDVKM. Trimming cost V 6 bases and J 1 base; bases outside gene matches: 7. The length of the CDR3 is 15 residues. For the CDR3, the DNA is TGTGCCAGCAGAACCGGGACAGGGCATTCCTACGAGCAGTACTTC. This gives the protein CASRTGTGHSYEQYF.

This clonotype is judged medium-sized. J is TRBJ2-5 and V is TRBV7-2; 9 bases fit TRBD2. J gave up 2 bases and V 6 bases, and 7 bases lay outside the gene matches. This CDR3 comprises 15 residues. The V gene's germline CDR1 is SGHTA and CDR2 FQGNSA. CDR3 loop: CASRRSGGFQETQYF. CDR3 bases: TGTGCCAGCAGACGTAGCGGGGGTTTTCAAGAGACCCAGTACTTC.

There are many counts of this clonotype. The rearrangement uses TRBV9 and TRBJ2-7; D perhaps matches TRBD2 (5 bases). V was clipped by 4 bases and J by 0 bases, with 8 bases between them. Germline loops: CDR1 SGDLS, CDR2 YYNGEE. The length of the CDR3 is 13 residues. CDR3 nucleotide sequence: TGTGCCAGCAGCCCCGGGGTCTCCTACGAGCAGTACTTC. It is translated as CASSPGVSYEQYF. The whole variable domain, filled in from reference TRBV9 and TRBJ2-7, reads DSGVTQTPKHLITATGQRVTLRCSPRSGDLSVYWYQQSLDQGLQFLIQYYNGEERAKGNILERFSAQQFPDLHSELNLSSLELGDSALYFCASSPGVSYEQYFGPGTRLTVT.

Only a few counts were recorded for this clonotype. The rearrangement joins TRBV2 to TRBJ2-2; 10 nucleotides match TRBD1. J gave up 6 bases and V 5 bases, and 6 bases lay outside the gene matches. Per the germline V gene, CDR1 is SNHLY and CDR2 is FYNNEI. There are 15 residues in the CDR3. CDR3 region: CASSSGTGASGELFF. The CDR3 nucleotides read TGTGCCAGCAGTTCCGGGACAGGGGCTTCCGGGGAGCTGTTTTTT.

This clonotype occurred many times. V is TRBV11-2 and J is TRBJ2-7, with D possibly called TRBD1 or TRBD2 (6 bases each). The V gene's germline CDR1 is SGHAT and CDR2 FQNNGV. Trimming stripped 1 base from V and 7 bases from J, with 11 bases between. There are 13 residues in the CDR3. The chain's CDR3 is CASSLVGGLEQYF. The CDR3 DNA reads TGTGCCAGCAGCTTAGTTGGGGGGCTAGAGCAGTACTTC.

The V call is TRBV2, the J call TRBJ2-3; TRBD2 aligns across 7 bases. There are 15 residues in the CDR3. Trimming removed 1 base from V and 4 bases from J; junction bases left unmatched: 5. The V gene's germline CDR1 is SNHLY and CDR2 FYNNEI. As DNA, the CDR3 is TGTGCCAGCAGTGAAGGGGCTAGCGGCGCAGATACGCAGTATTTT. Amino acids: CASSEGASGADTQYF.

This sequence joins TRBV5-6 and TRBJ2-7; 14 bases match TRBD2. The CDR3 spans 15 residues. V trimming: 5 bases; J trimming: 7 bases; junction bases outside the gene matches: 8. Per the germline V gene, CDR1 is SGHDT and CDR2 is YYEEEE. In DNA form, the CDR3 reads TGTGCCAGCAGTCCTGGGGGACTAGCGGGGGTGGAGCAGTACTTC. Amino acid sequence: CASSPGGLAGVEQYF.

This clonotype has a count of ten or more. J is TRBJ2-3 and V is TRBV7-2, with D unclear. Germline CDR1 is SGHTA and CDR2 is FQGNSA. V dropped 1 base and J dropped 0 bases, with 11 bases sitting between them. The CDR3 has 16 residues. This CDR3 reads CASSLGWGLSTDTQYF. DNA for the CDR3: TGTGCCAGCAGCTTAGGTTGGGGATTGAGCACAGATACGCAGTATTTT.

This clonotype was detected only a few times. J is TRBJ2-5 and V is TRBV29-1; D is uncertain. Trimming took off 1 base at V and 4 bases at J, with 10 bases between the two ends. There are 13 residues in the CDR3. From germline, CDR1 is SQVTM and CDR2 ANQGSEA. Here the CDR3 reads CSVEANSGETQYF. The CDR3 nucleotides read TGCAGCGTTGAAGCAAACTCGGGAGAGACCCAGTACTTC.

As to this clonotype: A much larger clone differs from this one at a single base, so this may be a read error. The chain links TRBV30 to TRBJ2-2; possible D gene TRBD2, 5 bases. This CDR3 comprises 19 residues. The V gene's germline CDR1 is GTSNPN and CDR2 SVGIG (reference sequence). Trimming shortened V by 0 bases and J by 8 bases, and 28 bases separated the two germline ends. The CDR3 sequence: CAWSVRDLRAIGIIGELFF. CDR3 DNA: TGTGCCTGGAGTGTACGGGATCTCCGGGCTATCGGGATTATTGGGGAGCTGTTTTTT.

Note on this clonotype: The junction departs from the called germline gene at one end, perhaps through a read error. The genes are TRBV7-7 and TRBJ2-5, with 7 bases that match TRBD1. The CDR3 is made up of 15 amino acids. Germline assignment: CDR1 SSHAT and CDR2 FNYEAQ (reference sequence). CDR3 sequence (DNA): TGTGCTAGCAGCACAGGGACAGCCAAGCAAGAGACCCAGTACTTC. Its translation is CASSTGTAKQETQYF. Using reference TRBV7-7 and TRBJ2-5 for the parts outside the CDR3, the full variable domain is GAGVSQSPRYKVTKRGQDVTLRCDPISSHATLYWYQQALGQGPEFLTYFNYEAQPDKSGLPSDRFSAERPEGSISTLTIQRTEQRDSAMYRCASSTGTAKQETQYFGPGTRLLVL.

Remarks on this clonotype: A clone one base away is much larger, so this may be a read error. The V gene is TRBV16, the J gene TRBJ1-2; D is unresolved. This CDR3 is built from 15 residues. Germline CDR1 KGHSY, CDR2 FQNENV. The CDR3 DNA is TGTGCCAACAGCCAATCGGAGGGAGTCGGCTATGGCTACACCTTC. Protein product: CANSQSEGVGYGYTF.

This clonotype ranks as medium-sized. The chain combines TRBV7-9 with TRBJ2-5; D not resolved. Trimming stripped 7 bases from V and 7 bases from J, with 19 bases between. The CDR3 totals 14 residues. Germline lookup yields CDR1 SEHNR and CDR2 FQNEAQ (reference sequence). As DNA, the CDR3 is TGTGCCAGCACCTTGTCCCCTCTGGGGTTGACCCAGTACTTC. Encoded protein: CASTLSPLGLTQYF. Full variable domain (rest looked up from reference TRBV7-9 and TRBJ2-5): DTGVSQNPRHKITKRGQNVTFRCDPISEHNRLYWYRQTLGQGPEFLTYFQNEAQLEKSRLLSDRFSAERPKGSFSTLEIQRTEQGDSAMYLCASTLSPLGLTQYFGPGTRLLVL.

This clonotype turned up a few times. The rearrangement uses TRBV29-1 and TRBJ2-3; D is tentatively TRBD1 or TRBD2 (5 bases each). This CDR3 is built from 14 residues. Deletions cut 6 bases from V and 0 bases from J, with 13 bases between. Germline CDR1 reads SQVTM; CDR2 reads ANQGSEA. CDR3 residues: CSVDGTGSTDTQYF. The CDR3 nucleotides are TGCAGCGTAGATGGGACCGGTAGCACAGATACGCAGTATTTT.

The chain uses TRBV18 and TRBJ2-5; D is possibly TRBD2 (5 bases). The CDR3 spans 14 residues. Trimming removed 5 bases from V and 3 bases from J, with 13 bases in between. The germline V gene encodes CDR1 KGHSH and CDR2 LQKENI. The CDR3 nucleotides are TGTGCCAGCTCAAGAGGGTCGAGGGAAGAGACCCAGTACTTC. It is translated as CASSRGSREETQYF. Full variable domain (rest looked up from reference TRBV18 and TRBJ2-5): NAGVMQNPRHLVRRRGQEARLRCSPMKGHSHVYWYRQLPEEGLKFMVYLQKENIIDESGMPKERFSAEFPKEGPSILRIQQVVRGDSAAYFCASSRGSREETQYFGPGTRLLVL.

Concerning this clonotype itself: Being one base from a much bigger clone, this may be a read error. The CDR3 DNA follows: TGTGCCAGCTTACCAGCAAACACTGAAGCTTTCTTT. This encodes CASLPANTEAFF. V is TRBV18 and J is TRBJ1-1, with D hard to call. Per germline, CDR1 KGHSH and CDR2 LQKENI. CDR3 length: 12 amino acids.

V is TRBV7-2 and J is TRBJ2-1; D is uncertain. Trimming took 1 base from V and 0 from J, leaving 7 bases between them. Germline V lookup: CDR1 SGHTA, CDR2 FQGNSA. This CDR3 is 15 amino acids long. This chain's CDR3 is CASSLGSSSYNEQFF. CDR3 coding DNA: TGTGCCAGCAGCTTAGGGTCGAGCTCCTACAATGAGCAGTTCTTC.